This T cell receptor beta chain was documented in a study of blood T cells in healthy people across ages. Study-level results: The recorded TCR beta diversity per million T cells decreased in a roughly linear manner with age.

Note on this clonotype: Its antigen is currently unknown.

Individuals who donated were healthy Caucasians from Russia aged 6 to 90. Each individual donor underwent a draw of 8.5 to 10 milliliters of peripheral blood. The amount of total RNA extracted per sample was at least 5.5 micrograms. Then a second PCR, running roughly 6 to 11 cycles, was carried out with a sample-barcoded 5' primer and a J-beta primer mix. TCRdb independently ran MiXCR on the 5' RACE reads; one entry per CDR3 protein. The sample lists hundreds of thousands of distinct CDR3 sequences, approximately 40% seen once, with approximately 31% in the top ten. The CDR3 is 16 residues long. CDR1 and CDR2 (germline): SGHTA, FQGNSA. The V gene lost 6 bases and the J gene lost 6 bases, with 22 bases spanning the gap.

The source of this sequence is a man older than 75 in good health. This chain uses TRBV7-2 with TRBJ2-3, with D perhaps matching TRBD2 (6 bases). Sequencing was performed on blood. The DNA for the CDR3 is TGTGCCAGCAGATCCAACGGGTGTGGAGCGGGTGATACGCAGTATTTT. It is translated as CASRSNGCGAGDTQYF.